The 29 T cell receptor beta chains below come from one sample, sequenced in a study of human T cells and chemical hapten exposure. Time point reported: patch test 3, about 24 weeks after DPC sensitization. Treatment of the sample: therapeutic diphenylcyclopropenone sensitization with weekly scalp DPC. TCRdb re-called the RACE reads through MiXCR, storing one row per CDR3 protein. The profile covers 45,000 to 60,000 distinct CDR3 sequences, with roughly 12% appearing a single time and 2.4% taken by the ten largest. The sequencing used whole blood, collected in connection with sensitization to the hapten diphenylcyclopropenone (DPC). The receptors were gathered from a man younger than 45 with alopecia areata. Some clones in this sample may be carry-over from other donors' samples.

This clonotype was seen repeatedly, ten times or more. The chain combines TRBV6-2 or TRBV6-3 with TRBJ1-2, with unresolved D. The V and J ends lost 2 bases and 3 bases respectively, with 7 bases between them. This CDR3 comprises 13 residues. Germline lookup yields CDR1 MNHEY and CDR2 SVGEGT. The CDR3 coding sequence is TGTGCCAGCAGTTACCTTCGTGACTATGGCTACACCTTC. Its protein product is CASSYLRDYGYTF.

This clonotype was seen a few times. The chain links TRBV10-3 to TRBJ2-7, with a possible D match to TRBD2 (6 bases). Trimming left V 4 bases short and J 6 bases short, with 13 bases between. This CDR3 has 13 residues. Germline CDR1 reads ENHRY; CDR2 reads SYGVKD. In nucleotides, the CDR3 is TGTGCCATCAGTGGCCCCCCGGGGGTCGAGCAGTACTTC. Amino acids: CAISGPPGVEQYF.

This clonotype was seen at least ten times. The rearrangement joins TRBV7-7 to TRBJ2-5, with 8 bases matching TRBD2. J gave up 2 bases and V 2 bases, and 4 bases lay outside the gene matches. The CDR3 has 15 residues. Germline CDR1 and CDR2: SSHAT and FNYEAQ (reference sequence). CDR3 in amino acids: CASSLTSGLQETQYF. CDR3 coding DNA: TGTGCCAGCAGCTTAACTAGCGGACTACAAGAGACCCAGTACTTC.

This clonotype was recorded at least ten times. The chain is built from TRBV9 and TRBJ2-7, with D perhaps being TRBD1 or TRBD2 (5 bases each). The V end lost 7 bases, the J end lost 3 bases, and 11 bases lay between the germline ends. The CDR3 is 12 amino acids. Germline V gene lookup returns CDR1 SGDLS and CDR2 YYNGEE. CDR3 sequence: CASGRDLYEQYF. For the CDR3, the DNA is TGTGCCAGCGGCCGGGACCTCTACGAGCAGTACTTC.

The rearrangement uses TRBV6-5 and TRBJ2-5; D remains ambiguous. The germline gives CDR1 MNHEY, CDR2 SVGAGI. V was cut by 0 bases and J by 2 bases, with 16 bases left in between. The CDR3 length is 17 residues. The CDR3 region has the DNA TGTGCCAGCAGTTACTCAAGGGTCGGGCAACCTCAAGAGACCCAGTACTTC. Translated: CASSYSRVGQPQETQYF.

This clonotype was recorded many times. V is TRBV11-2 and J is TRBJ2-1; 10 nucleotides align to TRBD2. Germline V gives CDR1 SGHAT, CDR2 FQNNGV. V shed 6 bases, J shed 3 bases, and the junction held 8 bases outside the gene matches. This CDR3 contains 16 residues. The CDR3 sequence is CASSTPGTSVYNEQFF. CDR3 DNA sequence: TGTGCCAGCAGTACCCCCGGGACTAGCGTCTACAATGAGCAGTTCTTC.

In its sample, this clonotype was seen many times. DNA for the CDR3: TGTGCCAGCAGCTCCCCAGGGACATACTACAATGAGCAGTTCTTC. It specifies CASSSPGTYYNEQFF. This sequence joins TRBV7-9 and TRBJ2-1, with D possibly matching TRBD1 (6 bases). Germline V gives CDR1 SEHNR, CDR2 FQNEAQ (reference sequence). This CDR3 is 15 amino acids long. Trimming pared 4 bases from V and 3 bases from J, leaving 13 bases between. The full variable domain, its missing parts supplied by reference TRBV7-9 and TRBJ2-1, is DTGVSQNPRHKITKRGQNVTFRCDPISEHNRLYWYRQTLGQGPEFLTYFQNEAQLEKSRLLSDRFSAERPKGSFSTLEIQRTEQGDSAMYLCASSSPGTYYNEQFFGPGTRLTVL.

The rearrangement uses TRBV16 and TRBJ1-1, with D unresolved. This CDR3 comprises 13 residues. Germline CDR1 is KGHSY and CDR2 is FQNENV. V was cut by 0 bases and J by 4 bases, with 6 bases left in between. The CDR3 spells CASSQSTVTEAFF. The DNA for the CDR3 is TGTGCCAGCAGCCAATCAACGGTCACTGAAGCTTTCTTT.

The J gene is TRBJ2-7, the V gene TRBV24-1; the D is unclear. Germline CDR1 is KGHDR and CDR2 is SFDVKD. V was trimmed by 4 bases and J by 7 bases, leaving 13 bases between them. This CDR3 spans 13 amino acids. CDR3 region: CATSDSASFEQYF. DNA of the CDR3: TGTGCCACCAGTGACTCCGCCTCGTTTGAGCAGTACTTC.

This clonotype was seen repeatedly, ten times or more. The chain links TRBV4-2 to TRBJ1-3; 9 bases are shared with TRBD1. Per germline, CDR1 LGHNA and CDR2 YNFKEQ. This CDR3 comprises 19 residues. Trimming removed 3 bases from V and 0 bases from J; junction bases left unmatched: 12. The DNA of the CDR3 is TGTGCCAGCAGCCACGGGCCTTCCGGACAGGGGAACTCTGGAAACACCATATATTTT. It is translated as CASSHGPSGQGNSGNTIYF.

At least ten counts were recorded for this clonotype. The chain couples TRBV6-1 to TRBJ2-1, with D perhaps being TRBD1 or TRBD2 (6 bases each). Germline V gene lookup returns CDR1 MNHNS and CDR2 SASEGT. V lost 3 bases, J lost 2 bases, and 14 bases lay in between. The CDR3 spans 16 residues. CDR3 coding DNA: TGTGCCAGCAGTGAGGCCTCACGGGGGCCCTACAATGAGCAGTTCTTC. Protein: CASSEASRGPYNEQFF.

This clonotype has a handful of counts. J is TRBJ2-2 and V is TRBV6-2 or TRBV6-3; either TRBD1 or TRBD2 may supply D (5 bases each). The CDR3 sequence is 16 residues long. Between the trimmed V and J ends, which lost 6 bases and 4 bases, there was a span of 18 bases. From germline, CDR1 is MNHEY and CDR2 SVGEGT. The CDR3 sequence is CASRDPPGRGTGELFF. The CDR3 nucleotides are TGTGCCAGCAGAGATCCCCCGGGACGTGGCACCGGGGAGCTGTTTTTT.

The sample holds many counts of this clonotype. The CDR3 DNA follows: TGTGCCAGCAGCCTCAGCGGGACAGGGTATCAGCCCCAGCATTTT. Translating gives CASSLSGTGYQPQHF. The genes are TRBV7-8 and TRBJ1-5; TRBD1 aligns across 9 bases. This CDR3 region has 15 residues. Unmatched junction bases numbered 7, after V lost 5 bases and J lost 5 bases. The germline V gene has CDR1 SGHVS and CDR2 FQNEAQ.

This clonotype has a count of ten or more. The chain has TRBV7-8 and TRBJ1-4; TRBD1 matches 9 bases. The germline CDR1 and CDR2 sequences are SGHVS and FQNEAQ. The J segment lost 6 bases and the V segment lost 1 base, leaving 6 bases of the junction unmatched. The CDR3 length is 16 residues. Here the CDR3 reads CASSLGDRVSHEKLFF. The CDR3 coding sequence is TGTGCCAGCAGCTTAGGGGACAGGGTATCCCATGAAAAACTGTTTTTT.

This clonotype was picked up many times. The CDR3 is CASSVGNEQFF. The CDR3 DNA follows: TGTGCCAGCAGCGTGGGTAATGAGCAGTTCTTC. V is TRBV5-4 and J is TRBJ2-1; D is uncertain. V lost 4 bases to trimming and J lost 7 bases, with 6 bases between them. This CDR3 is built from 11 residues. Germline V gene data show CDR1 as SGHNT and CDR2 as YYREEE (reference sequence).

The CDR3: CATSRGLAVSYEQYF. Written as DNA, the CDR3 is TGTGCCACCAGCAGAGGGCTAGCGGTTTCCTACGAGCAGTACTTC. The chain employs TRBV15 and TRBJ2-7, with TRBD2 identical over 7 bases. The germline gives CDR1 LNHNV, CDR2 YYDKDF (reference sequence). J was trimmed by 1 base and V by 1 base; bases with no gene match: 4. The CDR3 consists of 15 residues.

This clonotype came up a few times. The chain joins TRBV18 to TRBJ1-6, with a possible D match to TRBD1 (6 bases). The CDR3 is made up of 14 amino acids. Germline CDR1 KGHSH, CDR2 LQKENI. V was clipped by 5 bases and J by 10 bases, with 15 bases between them. The CDR3 region has the DNA TGTGCCAGCTCAGACGTCTGGGGGCAGTCACCCCTCCACTTT. Amino acids: CASSDVWGQSPLHF.

The chain uses TRBV4-1 and TRBJ2-7, with D possibly being TRBD1 (5 bases). Germline V lookup: CDR1 MGHRA, CDR2 YSYEKL. The CDR3 totals 15 residues. Trimming removed 0 bases from V and 2 bases from J, with 11 bases in between. The CDR3 protein is CASSQDSRGTYEQYF. CDR3 in DNA: TGCGCCAGCAGCCAAGACTCAAGGGGCACCTACGAGCAGTACTTC.

This clonotype was picked up a small number of times. The chain recombines TRBV11-2 with TRBJ2-5, with a possible D match to TRBD2 (6 bases). The germline V and J ends were trimmed by 1 base and 4 bases, with 19 bases remaining between them. Germline lookup yields CDR1 SGHAT and CDR2 FQNNGV. This CDR3 comprises 17 residues. The CDR3 DNA sequence: TGTGCCAGCAGCTTAGTATTGGTCGGGCGGCGGGGAGAGACCCAGTACTTC. Its protein product is CASSLVLVGRRGETQYF.

This clonotype has more than one count but fewer than ten. This CDR3 is CASSVAPTDTQYF. As DNA, the CDR3 is TGTGCCAGCAGCGTAGCCCCCACAGATACGCAGTATTTT. The rearrangement joins TRBV9 to TRBJ2-3; no clear D. Trimming stripped 0 bases from V and 2 bases from J, with 4 bases between. The CDR3 contains 13 residues. Looked up from germline, CDR1 is SGDLS and CDR2 is YYNGEE. The full variable domain, its missing parts supplied by reference TRBV9 and TRBJ2-3, is DSGVTQTPKHLITATGQRVTLRCSPRSGDLSVYWYQQSLDQGLQFLIQYYNGEERAKGNILERFSAQQFPDLHSELNLSSLELGDSALYFCASSVAPTDTQYFGPGTRLTVL.

This clonotype has ten or more counts. The J gene is TRBJ2-5, the V gene TRBV20-1; possible D gene TRBD1, 6 bases. Germline V gene lookup returns CDR1 DFQATT and CDR2 SNEGSKA (reference sequence). Trimming took off 3 bases at V and 5 bases at J, with 13 bases between the two ends. This CDR3 region has 13 residues. CDR3 DNA: TGCAGTGCTAGGGGGGCAGGGATGGAGACCCAGTACTTC. Residues: CSARGAGMETQYF.

This clonotype was counted ten times or more. The chain employs TRBV7-9 and TRBJ2-7, with TRBD1 matching 7 bases. The CDR3 sequence is 15 residues long. Germline-derived CDR1 and CDR2 are SEHNR and FQNEAQ (reference sequence). V trimming: 5 bases; J trimming: 2 bases; junction bases outside the gene matches: 9. CDR3 nucleotides: TGTGCCAGCAGCCCCGAAGGGGGCTACACCTACGAGCAGTACTTC. Translated, it gives CASSPEGGYTYEQYF. The full variable domain, completed using reference TRBV7-9 and TRBJ2-7, is DTGVSQNPRHKITKRGQNVTFRCDPISEHNRLYWYRQTLGQGPEFLTYFQNEAQLEKSRLLSDRFSAERPKGSFSTLEIQRTEQGDSAMYLCASSPEGGYTYEQYFGPGTRLTVT.

This clonotype has ten or more counts. The gene calls are TRBV5-1 and TRBJ2-1; 9 positions agree with TRBD1. Germline V gene lookup returns CDR1 SGHRS and CDR2 YFSETQ. This CDR3 comprises 15 residues. With V trimmed by 4 bases and J by 0 bases, 2 bases remained unmatched. CDR3: CASSPTGGSYNEQFF. CDR3 DNA: TGCGCCAGCAGCCCGACAGGGGGCTCCTACAATGAGCAGTTCTTC.

The chain is built from TRBV28 and TRBJ1-1, with D unresolved. Germline CDR1 and CDR2: MDHEN and SYDVKM. Trimming stripped 7 bases from V and 3 bases from J, with 12 bases between. The CDR3 length is 13 residues. For the CDR3, the DNA is TGTGCCAGCATTGGTGACCAGTACACTGAAGCTTTCTTT. Protein: CASIGDQYTEAFF. Filled out from reference TRBV28 and TRBJ1-1, the complete variable domain reads DVKVTQSSRYLVKRTGEKVFLECVQDMDHENMFWYRQDPGLGLRLIYFSYDVKMKEKGDIPEGYSVSREKKERFSLILESASTNQTSMYLCASIGDQYTEAFFGQGTRLTVV.

The rearrangement uses TRBV5-1 and TRBJ2-1; 10 bases match TRBD2. V lost 5 bases to trimming and J lost 4 bases; unmatched junction nucleotides: 6. The CDR3 covers 15 residues. Looked up from germline, CDR1 is SGHRS and CDR2 is YFSETQ. The CDR3 sequence: CASRTLSGGYNEQFF. CDR3 nucleotide sequence: TGCGCCAGCAGAACACTTAGCGGGGGGTACAATGAGCAGTTCTTC.

This clonotype showed up just a few times. The CDR3 loop is CASSPRQGPYEQYF. The CDR3 DNA reads TGTGCCAGCTCACCCAGACAGGGACCCTACGAGCAGTACTTC. V gene TRBV18 combines with J gene TRBJ2-7; 7 bases match TRBD1. The CDR3 is made up of 14 amino acids. Germline values: CDR1 KGHSH, CDR2 LQKENI. After removal of 3 bases from V and 2 bases from J, the junction contained 4 bases not matched to a gene.

The chain recombines TRBV6-6 with TRBJ2-1; no firm D call. Trimming left V 6 bases short and J 5 bases short, with 8 bases between. This CDR3 is 12 amino acids long. Germline V gives CDR1 MNHNY, CDR2 SVGAGI (reference sequence). For the CDR3, the DNA is TGTGCCAGCAGAGACCCGAACAATGAGCAGTTCTTC. This codes for CASRDPNNEQFF.

The V call is TRBV5-1, the J call TRBJ2-1; weak D call: TRBD1 (5 bases). Between the trimmed V and J ends, which lost 4 bases and 3 bases, there was a span of 8 bases. CDR3 length equals 13 residues. Germline CDR1 reads SGHRS; CDR2 reads YFSETQ. DNA for the CDR3: TGCGCCAGCAGCAAAGACAGCTACAATGAGCAGTTCTTC. It codes for CASSKDSYNEQFF.

This clonotype was seen at least ten times. The chain has TRBV12-3 or TRBV12-4 and TRBJ2-2; no firm D call. The V end was cut by 3 bases, the J end by 2 bases, with 4 bases between. CDR3 length equals 13 residues. The DNA of the CDR3 is TGTGCCAGCAGTTTCTATAACACCGGGGAGCTGTTTTTT. It is translated as CASSFYNTGELFF.